Listed below are T cell receptor beta chains from one sample, sequenced in a study of Ad26.COV2.S vaccination and SARS-CoV-2 variants. Sequencing used immunoSEQ multiplex PCR; TCRdb keeps in-frame clones, though not all of them. The sample lists 300,000 to 350,000 clones; about 90% were seen once. The specimen was peripheral blood, collected in a trial of Ad26.COV2.S vaccine versus placebo. The receptors shown here come from a person between 18 and 60 years old who received the Ad26.COV2.S COVID-19 vaccine or a placebo. CDR3s include the opening cysteine and the closing phenylalanine or tryptophan. A D gene is named only where the DNA matches it firmly. Rows may omit the clone size; those that give it use once, few, many or a size class.

>TRBV7-8|-|-|TRBJ1-1
TGTGCCAGCAGCTCTTTTGCTGGGTCTGAAGCTTTCTTT
CASSSFAGSEAFF
>TRBV7-2|TRBD2|few|TRBJ2-1
TGTGCCAGCACCGTAGGACTAGCGGGGACCAATGAGCAGTTCTTC
CASTVGLAGTNEQFF
>TRBV19|TRBD1|-|TRBJ2-1
TGTGCCAGTAGTATAGACAGGGGGCGCGTAAATGAGCAGTTCTTC
CASSIDRGRVNEQFF
>TRBV5-4|-|-|TRBJ1-1
TGTGCCAGCAGCCAGGATGGGGGACGGGCCACTGAAGCTTTCTTT
CASSQDGGRATEAFF
>TRBV9|TRBD1|-|TRBJ2-5
TGTGCCAGCAGCTCGCGGGACAGGGAAAGCGAGACCCAGTACTTC
CASSSRDRESETQYF
>TRBV5-1|-|-|TRBJ2-1
TGCGCCAGCAGCTTGGTGGGCGAGTATGGGGAGCAGTTCTTC
CASSLVGEYGEQFF
>TRBV7-3|-|-|TRBJ2-1
TGTGCCAGCAGCTTAAGGGGTGCCGGCCCGCTGAATGAGCAGTTCTTC
CASSLRGAGPLNEQFF
>TRBV6-5|TRBD2|-|TRBJ2-7
TGTGCCAGCAGGTCGCGGGGGGTCGCCTACGAGCAGTACTTC
CASRSRGVAYEQYF
>TRBV6-5|-|-|TRBJ2-1
TGTGCCAGCATATTGCAATGGGGAAACAATGAGCAGTTCTTC
CASILQWGNNEQFF
>TRBV19|TRBD1|-|TRBJ2-1
TGTGCCAGTAGTCCCCGGGACAGGGGTCTAAATGAGCAGTTCTTC
CASSPRDRGLNEQFF
>TRBV10-3|-|few|TRBJ1-1
TGTGCCATCAGTGAAAGGTTCTCGGAAGCTTTCTTT
CAISERFSEAFF
>TRBV6-6|-|-|TRBJ2-7
TGTGCCAGCAGTTACTCGGGAAGGGAGCAGTACTTC
CASSYSGREQYF
>TRBV6-5|-|-|TRBJ1-5
TGTGCCAGCAGTAATAGCGGGAATCAGCCCCAGCATTTT
CASSNSGNQPQHF
>TRBV18|-|-|TRBJ2-1
TGTGCCAGCTCACCATGGTTGCAGGGGTCGTACAATGAGCAGTTCTTC
CASSPWLQGSYNEQFF
>TRBV6-6|-|once|TRBJ1-4
TGTGCCAGCAGCCAACTTGGAGGCTCTGAAAAACTGTTTTTT
CASSQLGGSEKLFF
>TRBV7-9|-|-|TRBJ2-1
TGTGCCAGCAGTCAATCGGGGATAAACAATGAGCAGTTCTTC
CASSQSGINNEQFF
>TRBV7-6|-|-|TRBJ1-3
TGTGCCAGCAGCTTCGCGCTCAGATCCAAGGGTGGAAACACCATATATTTT
CASSFALRSKGGNTIYF
>TRBV7-9|-|few|TRBJ1-5
TGTGCCAGCAGCTTGCGGATACCCAATCAGCCCCAGCATTTT
CASSLRIPNQPQHF